This passage covers 10 T cell receptor beta chains from one sample sequenced in a study of control samples from healthy donors and cancer patients. Profiled with immunoSEQ multiplex PCR; TCRdb holds only in-frame clones, not every one. The table shows approximately 150,000 clones, with under 95% occurring only once. The sample was blood. Receptors were obtained from a man between 40 and 49 years old in good health.

This chain connects TRBV28 to TRBJ2-2, with a weak D call TRBD1 (6 bases). Trimming left V 8 bases short and J 7 bases short, with 11 bases between. The CDR3 sequence is 12 residues long. Germline CDR1 reads MDHEN; CDR2 reads SYDVKM. The CDR3 reads CASGGQIGELFF. The CDR3 nucleotides are TGTGCCAGCGGCGGACAGATCGGGGAGCTGTTTTTT.

The rearrangement links TRBV27 to TRBJ2-5; TRBD2 matches at 9 bases. The junction had 4 bases not matched to a gene; V was cut back by 1 base and J by 13 bases. The V gene's germline CDR1 is MNHEY and CDR2 SMNVEV (reference sequence). There are 12 residues in the CDR3. CDR3 residues: CASSLYSGRMYF. The DNA of the CDR3 is TGTGCCAGCAGTTTATACAGCGGGAGGATGTACTTC.

The chain links TRBV19 to TRBJ1-3, with TRBD1 identical over 10 bases. Looked up from germline, CDR1 is LNHDA and CDR2 is SQIVND (reference sequence). CDR3 length: 17 residues. V shed 6 bases, J shed 0 bases, and the junction held 8 bases outside the gene matches. The CDR3, as DNA: TGTGCCAGTAGGACCGGGACAGGGGACCCCTCTGGAAACACCATATATTTT. Translated: CASRTGTGDPSGNTIYF.

The J gene is TRBJ2-7, the V gene TRBV6-2 or TRBV6-3, with TRBD2 identical over 8 bases. Germline CDR1 is MNHEY and CDR2 is SVGEGT. J was trimmed by 1 base and V by 4 bases; bases with no gene match: 3. The CDR3 consists of 14 residues. CDR3 sequence (DNA): TGTGCCAGCAGTTTTATAGCGGGGTCCTACGAGCAGTACTTC. Protein: CASSFIAGSYEQYF.

The rearrangement links TRBV3-1 (or the pseudogene TRBV3-2) to TRBJ2-1, with 10 nucleotides matching TRBD2. This CDR3 has 15 residues. Germline V gene data show CDR1 as LGHDT and CDR2 as YNNKEL (reference sequence). V shed 2 bases and J 4 bases; nucleotides not matched to a gene: 2. The CDR3 reads CASSQRLAGYNEQFF. CDR3 DNA sequence: TGTGCCAGCAGCCAAAGACTAGCGGGTTACAATGAGCAGTTCTTC.

This chain connects TRBV14 to TRBJ2-3; the D gene could be TRBD1 or TRBD2 (7 bases each). The germline gives CDR1 SGHDN, CDR2 FVKESK. V was cut by 4 bases and J by 0 bases, with 14 bases left in between. This CDR3 region has 16 residues. DNA for the CDR3: TGTGCCAGCAGCCGGCAGGGGGGGATGAGCACAGATACGCAGTATTTT. Protein: CASSRQGGMSTDTQYF.

The chain is built from TRBV30 and TRBJ1-1, with D tentatively TRBD1 (6 bases). CDR1 is GTSNPN and CDR2 is SVGIG in the germline V gene (reference sequence). Trimming shortened V by 6 bases and J by 1 base, and 12 bases separated the two germline ends. The CDR3 is made up of 13 amino acids. The CDR3 nucleotides read TGTGCCTGCCAGGACAGATCGAACACTGAAGCTTTCTTT. It codes for CACQDRSNTEAFF.

V gene TRBV5-1 combines with J gene TRBJ1-3; 7 positions match TRBD1. CDR1 and CDR2 from the germline V gene are SGHRS and YFSETQ. The J segment lost 0 bases and the V segment lost 0 bases, leaving 6 bases of the junction unmatched. The CDR3 loop spans 17 amino acids. Written as DNA, the CDR3 is TGCGCCAGCAGCTTGGCTGGGACAGCCTTCTCTGGAAACACCATATATTTT. Translated, it gives CASSLAGTAFSGNTIYF.

The V gene is TRBV5-4, the J gene TRBJ2-5; D is unresolved. Germline V gene data show CDR1 as SGHNT and CDR2 as YYREEE (reference sequence). This CDR3 is 14 amino acids long. V was trimmed by 0 bases and J by 1 base, leaving 7 bases between them. CDR3 amino acids: CASSLAAVQETQYF. The CDR3 DNA reads TGTGCCAGCAGCTTGGCGGCAGTCCAAGAGACCCAGTACTTC.

The chain uses TRBV28 and TRBJ2-5; D is perhaps TRBD2 (6 bases). CDR1 and CDR2 from the germline V gene are MDHEN and SYDVKM. Trimming took 3 bases from V and 5 from J, leaving 13 bases between them. This CDR3 is 14 amino acids long. The CDR3 loop is CASSFRGSDETQYF. CDR3 sequence (DNA): TGTGCCAGCAGTTTTCGGGGGTCGGACGAGACCCAGTACTTC.